This T cell receptor beta chain was recovered during a study of molecular identifiers for immune sequencing clone quantification. TCRdb processed the PCR reads anew with MiXCR; each CDR3 protein has one entry. This table holds about 510,000 distinct CDR3 sequences, around 23% found once. Sorted cells numbering about 20,000 to 1,000,000, with 10%, 30% or 50% RNA, yielded the naive CD8 libraries. This sequence was found in a human donor in good health. Some libraries in this study had Jurkat cell RNA spiked in. Material: naive CD8+ T cells from blood, with Jurkat cell RNA spiked in. Sample subset: FACS-sorted CD8+CD4-CCR7+CD45RA+ naive T cells.

The CDR3 sequence is CASSEERGRGYNEQFF. In DNA form, the CDR3 reads TGTGCCAGCAGCGAGGAGAGGGGCCGGGGGTACAATGAGCAGTTCTTC. V gene TRBV12-3 or TRBV12-4 combines with J gene TRBJ2-1, with D perhaps TRBD2 (6 bases). CDR3 length: 16 residues. The germline V and J ends were trimmed by 6 bases and 4 bases, with 19 bases remaining between them.